This T cell receptor (beta chain) derives from a study of T cells after yellow fever vaccination. Germline values: CDR1 SGHTA, CDR2 FQGNSA. The ends were cut back, 1 base at V and 12 bases at J, with 10 bases in the middle. CDR3 length equals 12 residues. TCRdb passed the 5' RACE reads through MiXCR, listing each CDR3 protein once. The sample shows 510,000 or so distinct CDR3 sequences, under 25% of them seen only once. The source was PBMCs, collected 15 days after the yellow fever booster vaccination. J is TRBJ2-1 and V is TRBV7-2; possibly TRBD1 or TRBD2 for D (5 bases each). The receptor was isolated from a man younger than 45 who received the YFV17D yellow fever vaccine. The CDR3 loop reads CASSLGGRGQFF. CDR3 nucleotides: TGTGCCAGCAGCTTAGGGGGACGGGGGCAGTTCTTC.